This TCR beta chain is from a study of T-cell reconstitution after alpha-beta-depleted transplantation in children. Study-wide results and limits: Several patients had high TCRbeta diversity at day 60; it came from surviving recipient T cells and thymic progenitors. T-cell numbers and diversity one year post-transplant derived largely from freshly generated T cells.

Construction of the TCRbeta library involved unique molecular identifiers. TCRdb redid the calling of the PCR reads with MiXCR, one entry per CDR3 protein. Here the sample spans more than 100,000 distinct CDR3 sequences, approximately 22% being singletons. This clonotype turned up a few times. Its cognate antigen is unknown. CDR3 length: 16 residues. Trimming cost V 0 bases and J 3 bases, with 15 bases left between them. The V gene's germline CDR1 is LNHNV and CDR2 YYDKDF (reference sequence). V usage is TRBV15 and J usage is TRBJ2-7; D uncertain. The source was PBMCs, mostly from graft donor cells, collected 180 days after TCRalphabeta/CD19-depleted stem cell transplant. The TCR comes from a male patient aged 2-9 years who had a stem cell transplant for chronic granulomatous disease, so the T cells may come from the graft donor. In DNA form, the CDR3 reads TGTGCCACCAGCAGAGATCTTGTTAAGGGCAGCTACGAGCAGTACTTC. Protein sequence: CATSRDLVKGSYEQYF.